These T cell receptor beta chains were read from a single sample in a study of T-cell memory formation after mild COVID-19. TCRdb redid the calling of the 5' RACE reads with MiXCR, one entry per CDR3 protein. The sample shows under 200,000 distinct CDR3 sequences, roughly 30% of them seen only once. The sequenced material came from PBMCs or a T cell subset sorted from them (not recorded which). The receptors here all came from an adult woman who had mild COVID-19 (a few samples of this study predate the infection). Cell type and time point are not known. The CDR3 runs from the conserved cysteine through the conserved F or W. Fields, in order: V gene, CDR3 protein.

>TRBV6-5
CASSYRGSRGGYEQYF
>TRBV7-9
CASSLHQETGIGLNYGYTF
>TRBV9
CASSPGTGRSNQPQHF
>TRBV12-3/TRBV12-4
CASSLIQGTEAFF
>TRBV27
CASSLGLPYEQYF
>TRBV24-1
CATSDTGQGAFAEAFF
>TRBV6-2/TRBV6-3
CASSYTIGETQYF
>TRBV12-3/TRBV12-4
CASSPQLGTSTDTQYF
>TRBV5-1
CASSLYGTDGYTF
>TRBV7-3
CASSLAGTSGRVTQFF
>TRBV24-1
CATSQPTSGSVIGNEQFF
>TRBV6-2/TRBV6-3
CASRRLLDTQYF
>TRBV5-6
CASSYTGRLTNEQFF
>TRBV12-3/TRBV12-4
CASSPGPGLPRETQYF
>TRBV6-2/TRBV6-3
CASLGTGAFVGTQYF
>TRBV7-8
CASSFAGTKPGGYTF
>TRBV7-6
CASSKTPGTVEGTQYF
>TRBV20-1
CSARDRPLTYYGYTF
>TRBV3-1
CASSQGTGDQETQYF
>TRBV2
CASENTGELFF
>TRBV5-1
CASVISAGGNEQFF
>TRBV19
CASSMMSGGANEQFF
>TRBV19
CASSSLREYPTDTQYF
>TRBV15
CATSRGAGIGYEQYF
>TRBV9
CASSVDLAGVPLSSYNEQFF
>TRBV5-6
CASTFGTAGLRTEAFF
>TRBV5-6
CASSLVRLNTEAFF
>TRBV7-8
CASSFYPTGTKSVNTF
>TRBV5-1
CASRRQAEGYGYTF
>TRBV7-2
CASSSYSSSYNEQFF
>TRBV7-2
CASSSDGGGWDTQYF
>TRBV7-9
CASEPLAGGYNEQFF
>TRBV7-8
CASSSLTQSSGNTIYF
>TRBV20-1
CSARDLLGGALEQYF
>TRBV11-2
CASSLGGVDWRGTEAFF
>TRBV7-9
CASSLRSGTETYEQYF
>TRBV12-3/TRBV12-4
CASSPYQGGGSTDTQYF
>TRBV29-1
CSGRDRGALNEQFF
>TRBV20-1
CSASDRELHQPQHF
>TRBV2
CASSVGVQWSGANVLTF
>TRBV7-3
CASSQMGLAENTGELFF